These 14 T cell receptor beta chains share one sample of origin, sequenced in a study of blood T cell repertoires in COVID-19. Data came from immunoSEQ multiplex PCR; TCRdb stores just in-frame clones and leaves some out. The sample has about 270,000 clones, 85% to 90% seen once; the top ten hold approximately 12%. The sample taken for sequencing was peripheral blood. Receptor source: a woman aged 30 to 39 with COVID-19, enrolled during active disease.

The CDR3 region has the DNA TGTGCCAGCAGGCGACGGGTCTTTTCGAACCCAAGCAATCAGCCCCAGCATTTT. It specifies CASRRRVFSNPSNQPQHF. This chain connects TRBV28 to TRBJ1-5; D not resolved. Germline assignment: CDR1 MDHEN and CDR2 SYDVKM. Trimming left V 6 bases short and J 1 base short, with 22 bases between. The CDR3 length is 18 residues.

This clone was seen a single time. The chain is built from TRBV18 and TRBJ2-2, with 7 bases matching TRBD2. The CDR3 sequence is 17 residues long. The ends lost 1 base at V and 3 bases at J; junction bases unmatched: 8. The germline V gene has CDR1 KGHSH and CDR2 LQKENI. CDR3 loop: CASSPQGGATYTGELFF. DNA of the CDR3: TGTGCCAGCTCACCACAGGGAGGGGCAACCTACACCGGGGAGCTGTTTTTT.

V gene TRBV19 combines with J gene TRBJ2-7; TRBD2 might be the D (5 bases). Germline V gene lookup returns CDR1 LNHDA and CDR2 SQIVND (reference sequence). Trimming left V 5 bases short and J 2 bases short, with 7 bases between. This CDR3 has 12 amino acids. The CDR3 here is CASSAGTYEQYF. The CDR3 coding sequence is TGTGCCAGTAGTGCCGGGACCTACGAGCAGTACTTC.

The chain employs TRBV28 and TRBJ1-4; 10 positions match TRBD1. Germline CDR1 reads MDHEN; CDR2 reads SYDVKM. Trimming removed 5 bases from V and 14 bases from J; junction bases left unmatched: 5. CDR3 size: 12 residues. CDR3 bases: TGTGCCAGCAGTGACAGGGGGCAAGGGCTGTTTTTT. It is translated as CASSDRGQGLFF.

The CDR3 sequence: CASSSPGGNYNEQFF. CDR3 nucleotides: TGTGCCAGCAGTTCCCCTGGGGGGAACTACAATGAGCAGTTCTTC. V and J are TRBV28 and TRBJ2-1, with D possibly being TRBD2 (6 bases). The CDR3 extends over 15 amino acids. The germline gives CDR1 MDHEN, CDR2 SYDVKM. V lost 4 bases to trimming and J lost 3 bases, with 13 bases between them.

The chain combines TRBV5-1 with TRBJ1-2; D call uncertain. The ends were cut back, 0 bases at V and 3 bases at J, with 9 bases in the middle. CDR1 and CDR2 from the germline V gene are SGHRS and YFSETQ. CDR3 length: 14 amino acids. CDR3 amino acids: CASSLADSDYGYTF. CDR3 bases: TGCGCCAGCAGCTTGGCCGACTCCGACTATGGCTACACCTTC.

V usage is TRBV18 and J usage is TRBJ2-7, with D maybe TRBD1 (5 bases). The V and J ends lost 3 bases and 3 bases respectively, with 24 bases between them. The CDR3 is made up of 18 amino acids. Germline V gene data show CDR1 as KGHSH and CDR2 as LQKENI. The CDR3 DNA reads as TGTGCCAGCTCACCCGCCGAGCGAAACAGGCGCTCCGTCTACGAGCAGTACTTC. It codes for CASSPAERNRRSVYEQYF.

The V gene is TRBV19, the J gene TRBJ2-7; D possibly corresponds to TRBD1 (5 bases). The CDR3 has 14 residues. Germline V gene sequence: CDR1 LNHDA, CDR2 SQIVND (reference sequence). V lost 5 bases, J lost 2 bases, and 13 bases lay in between. CDR3 coding DNA: TGTGCCAGTAGTTCCTGGGGCGTAACCTACGAGCAGTACTTC. It is translated as CASSSWGVTYEQYF.

V gene TRBV12-5 combines with J gene TRBJ1-1; 7 bases agree with TRBD1. The CDR3 totals 14 residues. Unmatched junction bases numbered 4, after V lost 1 base and J lost 5 bases. Germline loops: CDR1 LGHNT, CDR2 FRNRAP. The CDR3: CASGLGQGGTEAFF. In DNA, the CDR3 is TGTGCTAGTGGTTTGGGACAGGGAGGTACTGAAGCTTTCTTT.

V and J are TRBV10-2 and TRBJ2-7, with D tentatively TRBD1 (6 bases). The CDR3 has 16 residues. Germline V gives CDR1 WSHSY, CDR2 SAAADI. V was shortened by 3 bases and J by 2 bases, with 17 bases between the two germline ends. CDR3 DNA sequence: TGCGCCAGCAGTGAACCCCCCCCAGGGGAAACCTACGAGCAGTACTTC. The encoded protein is CASSEPPPGETYEQYF.

This chain links TRBV2 with TRBJ1-2; D not resolved. The V end lost 3 bases, the J end lost 4 bases, and 12 bases lay between the germline ends. This CDR3 spans 14 amino acids. Germline V lookup: CDR1 SNHLY, CDR2 FYNNEI. The CDR3 DNA is TGTGCCAGCAGTGAGGAGTATCCTGCCTATGGCTACACCTTC. Its protein product is CASSEEYPAYGYTF. Based on the CDR3 plus reference TRBV2 and TRBJ1-2, the full variable domain is EPEVTQTPSHQVTQMGQEVILRCVPISNHLYFYWYRQILGQKVEFLVSFYNNEISEKSEIFDDQFSVERPDGSNFTLKIRSTKLEDSAMYFCASSEEYPAYGYTFGSGTRLTVV.

The chain is built from TRBV9 and TRBJ2-1; tentatively, D is TRBD2 (6 bases). Trimming removed 0 bases at V and 7 bases at J, with 17 bases between. CDR1 and CDR2 (germline): SGDLS, YYNGEE. This CDR3 comprises 16 residues. CDR3 amino acids: CASSVAPGTQHNEQFF. As DNA, the CDR3 is TGTGCCAGCAGCGTAGCTCCCGGGACTCAACATAATGAGCAGTTCTTC.

The rearrangement links TRBV29-1 to TRBJ1-1, with 8 positions matching TRBD1. The CDR3 length is 14 residues. CDR1 SQVTM and CDR2 ANQGSEA come from the germline V gene. Trimming took 6 bases from V and 1 from J; bases not matched to a gene: 7. CDR3 sequence: CSVNGQGSNTEAFF. In DNA form, the CDR3 reads TGCAGCGTCAACGGACAGGGTTCGAACACTGAAGCTTTCTTT.

As to this clone: Other nucleotide sequences in the sample specify the same CDR3. The genes are TRBV19 and TRBJ1-3; D unclear. V was clipped by 3 bases and J by 0 bases, with 6 bases between them. The CDR3 has 14 residues. Germline lookup yields CDR1 LNHDA and CDR2 SQIVND (reference sequence). The CDR3 region has the DNA TGTGCCAGTAGTATTTCAGTCTCTGGAAACACCATATATTTT. Translation: CASSISVSGNTIYF.